The 5 T cell receptor beta chains below were found in one sample sequenced in a study of identical twins. One entry per CDR3 protein results from TCRdb running MiXCR on the 5' RACE reads. The table includes more than 1.5 million distinct CDR3 sequences, less than 40% detected once. Sample: cord blood. The receptors shown here come from a newborn girl in good health.

This clonotype was detected many times. V is TRBV10-3 and J is TRBJ1-4, with D possibly being TRBD1 (6 bases). Trimming shortened V by 3 bases and J by 5 bases, and 7 bases separated the two germline ends. The CDR3 has 13 residues. Germline assignment: CDR1 ENHRY and CDR2 SYGVKD. The CDR3 nucleotides read TGTGCCATCAGTGAAACAGGGAATGAAAAACTGTTTTTT. Translating gives CAISETGNEKLFF.

The chain employs TRBV5-1 and TRBJ2-3; tentatively, D is TRBD1 (5 bases). Germline values: CDR1 SGHRS, CDR2 YFSETQ. This CDR3 has 14 amino acids. V was shortened by 4 bases and J by 2 bases, with 11 bases between the two germline ends. CDR3 in amino acids: CASSQGRPTDTQYF. The CDR3 region has the DNA TGCGCCAGCAGCCAGGGCCGTCCCACAGATACGCAGTATTTT.

CDR3 DNA sequence: TGCAGTGCTGAGGAGGGGCCTCCTCCCGGTCGAGGCCACTTT. Its protein product is CSAEEGPPPGRGHF. The rearrangement links TRBV20-1 to TRBJ1-6, with TRBD1 as a possible D gene (5 bases). V was clipped by 5 bases and J by 18 bases, with 26 bases between them. The CDR3 covers 14 residues. Germline CDR1 and CDR2: DFQATT and SNEGSKA (reference sequence).

The chain combines TRBV7-8 with TRBJ2-7, with D maybe TRBD1 (6 bases). CDR3 length: 14 residues. In germline, CDR1 is SGHVS, CDR2 FQNEAQ. V lost 6 bases to trimming and J lost 6 bases, with 18 bases between them. CDR3 residues: CASSVRGQRSEQYF. The CDR3, as DNA: TGTGCCAGCAGTGTACGTGGACAGCGGAGCGAGCAGTACTTC.

This clonotype was found a few times. Here the CDR3 DNA reads TGCAGTGCTAGAGATGGCCCCCGGGGGAACTACGAGCAGTACTTC. Protein: CSARDGPRGNYEQYF. The chain combines TRBV20-1 with TRBJ2-7, with TRBD2 as a possible D gene (6 bases). Germline CDR1 DFQATT, CDR2 SNEGSKA (reference sequence). The V and J ends lost 0 bases and 3 bases respectively, with 15 bases between them. The CDR3 runs 15 residues.